These 25 T cell receptor beta chains originate from one sample sequenced in a study of blood T cell repertoires in COVID-19. TCRdb keeps only in-frame clones here, not all; method: immunoSEQ multiplex PCR. The table has hundreds of thousands of clones, about 90% seen once. The sample consisted of PBMCs or T cells enriched from blood (not recorded which). The receptors were sampled from a woman aged 30 to 39 who had recovered from COVID-19.

This rearrangement joins TRBV9 to TRBJ2-4; D remains ambiguous. V lost 1 base, J lost 6 bases, and 14 bases lay in between. The CDR3 covers 15 residues. Germline V CDR1 and CDR2: SGDLS, YYNGEE. CDR3 residues: CASSVKDGPGNIQYF. CDR3 coding DNA: TGTGCCAGCAGCGTAAAGGATGGGCCAGGAAACATTCAGTACTTC.

The rearrangement links TRBV6-4 to TRBJ2-1; 15 bases align to TRBD2. Germline assignment: CDR1 MRHNA and CDR2 SNTAGT. The CDR3 runs 16 residues. V shed 7 bases and J 4 bases; nucleotides not matched to a gene: 5. CDR3 in amino acids: CASTGGLAGGYNEQFF. The CDR3 bases are TGTGCCAGCACCGGCGGACTAGCGGGAGGGTACAATGAGCAGTTCTTC.

The chain recombines TRBV9 with TRBJ1-2; weak D call: TRBD1 (5 bases). Germline V CDR1 and CDR2: SGDLS, YYNGEE. Trimming took 0 bases from V and 4 from J, leaving 16 bases between them. The CDR3 spans 16 residues. CDR3 in amino acids: CASSVATGGWAYGYTF. The CDR3 DNA is TGTGCCAGCAGCGTAGCTACAGGTGGTTGGGCCTATGGCTACACCTTC.

This chain joins TRBV4-1 and TRBJ2-2, with TRBD2 as a possible D gene (5 bases). V lost 3 bases to trimming and J lost 1 base, with 12 bases between them. Germline V gene sequence: CDR1 MGHRA, CDR2 YSYEKL. This CDR3 contains 16 residues. The CDR3 loop is CASSQRELLNTGELFF. For the CDR3, the DNA is TGCGCCAGCAGCCAGAGGGAGCTTTTGAACACCGGGGAGCTGTTTTTT.

The rearrangement uses TRBV7-2 and TRBJ1-6; D gene uncertain. The CDR3 is made up of 15 amino acids. V was shortened by 1 base and J by 5 bases, with 9 bases between the two germline ends. Germline V lookup: CDR1 SGHTA, CDR2 FQGNSA. The CDR3 DNA follows: TGTGCCAGCAGCTTAGTTACAGCCAATAATTCACCCCTCCACTTT. The encoded protein is CASSLVTANNSPLHF. The full variable domain, in which reference TRBV7-2 and TRBJ1-6 provide the parts outside the CDR3, is GAGVSQSPSNKVTEKGKDVELRCDPISGHTALYWYRQSLGQGLEFLIYFQGNSAPDKSGLPSDRFSAERTGGSVSTLTIQRTQQEDSAVYLCASSLVTANNSPLHFGNGTRLTVT.

This chain links TRBV28 with TRBJ1-2; TRBD1 agrees at 12 bases. This CDR3 has 18 residues. Germline V gene data show CDR1 as MDHEN and CDR2 as SYDVKM. V lost 2 bases to trimming and J lost 4 bases; unmatched junction nucleotides: 11. CDR3 DNA: TGTGCCAGCAGTTTAGCGGGACAGGGGGCCCTCGAAGGCTATGGCTACACCTTC. Translation gives CASSLAGQGALEGYGYTF.

V usage is TRBV5-1 and J usage is TRBJ2-5, with D possibly matching TRBD1 (6 bases). CDR1 and CDR2 (germline): SGHRS, YFSETQ. With 1 base removed from V and 10 bases from J, the gap between germline ends came to 17 bases. The CDR3 sequence is 14 residues long. Written as DNA, the CDR3 is TGCGCCAGCAGCTTGATGGACAGTCTATTTGACCAGTACTTC. Translating gives CASSLMDSLFDQYF.

The V and J genes are TRBV24-1 and TRBJ2-1; 14 bases map to TRBD2. This CDR3 is 16 amino acids long. V was clipped by 3 bases and J by 7 bases; unmatched bases: 4. The germline CDR1 and CDR2 sequences are KGHDR and SFDVKD. As DNA, the CDR3 is TGTGCCACCAGTGATCCGGGACTAGCGGGAGCGAATGAGCAGTTCTTC. Translation gives CATSDPGLAGANEQFF.

This rearrangement joins TRBV7-9 to TRBJ1-2; D is undetermined. Trimming removed 5 bases at V and 8 bases at J, with 24 bases between. The CDR3 contains 16 residues. Germline CDR1 is SEHNR and CDR2 is FQNEAQ (reference sequence). CDR3 coding DNA: TGTGCCAGCAGCCTATCAATGACCCCCGCAACAGAGGGCTACACCTTC. It specifies CASSLSMTPATEGYTF.

The chain has TRBV6-6 and TRBJ2-5, with a weak D call TRBD2 (6 bases). The CDR3 is 15 residues long. Trimming cost V 8 bases and J 3 bases, with 19 bases left between them. Germline CDR1 reads MNHNY; CDR2 reads SVGAGI (reference sequence). The CDR3 DNA is TGTGCCAGCGGCCGCCGGGACTCGACGGAAGAGACCCAGTACTTC. This translates into CASGRRDSTEETQYF.

The rearrangement uses TRBV5-1 and TRBJ1-1; D is uncertain. V was shortened by 4 bases and J by 5 bases, with 18 bases between the two germline ends. This CDR3 is 15 amino acids long. Germline loops: CDR1 SGHRS, CDR2 YFSETQ. The CDR3: CASSTAGSGGTEAFF. The CDR3, as DNA: TGCGCCAGCAGCACCGCGGGGTCCGGTGGAACTGAAGCTTTCTTT.

This chain links TRBV7-9 with TRBJ2-2; the D gene is possibly TRBD2 (5 bases). This CDR3 is built from 13 residues. With 5 bases removed from V and 6 bases from J, the gap between germline ends came to 10 bases. Germline-derived CDR1 and CDR2 are SEHNR and FQNEAQ (reference sequence). CDR3 coding DNA: TGTGCCAGCAGCACACACGGGGCCGGGGAGCTGTTTTTT. Encoded protein: CASSTHGAGELFF.

The chain recombines TRBV19 with TRBJ1-3; no firm D call. The V end was cut by 1 base, the J end by 4 bases, with 11 bases between. The germline V gene encodes CDR1 LNHDA and CDR2 SQIVND (reference sequence). This CDR3 has 15 amino acids. The CDR3 region is CASSIGGKRGNTIYF. The DNA of the CDR3 is TGTGCCAGTAGTATAGGAGGAAAAAGGGGAAACACCATATATTTT.

CDR3 sequence: CASSIGGTLGYGYTF. In nucleotides, the CDR3 is TGTGCCAGTAGTATAGGAGGGACTCTAGGCTATGGCTACACCTTC. The V call is TRBV19, the J call TRBJ1-2, with a weak D call TRBD1 (5 bases). Trimming took 1 base from V and 4 from J, leaving 13 bases between them. Germline-derived CDR1 and CDR2 are LNHDA and SQIVND (reference sequence). The CDR3 covers 15 residues. The full variable domain, with the rest looked up from reference TRBV19 and TRBJ1-2, is DGGITQSPKYLFRKEGQNVTLSCEQNLNHDAMYWYRQDPGQGLRLIYYSQIVNDFQKGDIAEGYSVSREKKESFPLTVTSAQKNPTAFYLCASSIGGTLGYGYTFGSGTRLTVV.

This clone has just one count. The same CDR3 is also encoded by other DNA sequences in this sample. This chain uses TRBV7-2 with TRBJ1-1; 7 positions agree with TRBD1. J lost 1 base, V lost 4 bases, and 3 bases had no gene match. Germline V gives CDR1 SGHTA, CDR2 FQGNSA. This CDR3 region has 14 residues. The CDR3 DNA follows: TGTGCCAGCAGCTACGGGACAGCGAACACTGAAGCTTTCTTT. Protein sequence: CASSYGTANTEAFF.

A word on this clone: The junction departs from germline at one end; a sequencing error may be responsible. This chain connects TRBV7-9 to TRBJ2-7, with D possibly matching TRBD2 (6 bases). The CDR3 runs to 14 residues. The V gene's germline CDR1 is SEHNR and CDR2 FQNEAQ (reference sequence). Here the CDR3 reads CASSRMGGPYEQYF. DNA of the CDR3: TGTGCCAGCAGCCGGATGGGGGGTCCCTACGAGCAGTATTTC. The full variable domain, rest sourced from reference TRBV7-9 and TRBJ2-7, is DTGVSQNPRHKITKRGQNVTFRCDPISEHNRLYWYRQTLGQGPEFLTYFQNEAQLEKSRLLSDRFSAERPKGSFSTLEIQRTEQGDSAMYLCASSRMGGPYEQYFGPGTRLTVT.

V and J are TRBV18 and TRBJ2-7; TRBD2 matches 11 bases. Germline CDR1 reads KGHSH; CDR2 reads LQKENI. This CDR3 has 15 amino acids. V shed 3 bases and J 1 base; nucleotides not matched to a gene: 2. The CDR3 region is CASSPLAGGSYEQYF. CDR3 DNA: TGTGCCAGCTCACCTCTAGCGGGAGGTTCCTACGAGCAGTACTTC.

This clone was seen a handful of times. The same CDR3 also results from other DNA sequences found in this sample. The chain has TRBV11-2 and TRBJ1-1, with 8 bases fitting TRBD1. This CDR3 is 12 amino acids long. Germline V CDR1 and CDR2: SGHAT, FQNNGV. Trimming took 5 bases from V and 8 from J; bases not matched to a gene: 4. The CDR3: CASSPDRVEAFF. CDR3 bases: TGTGCCAGCAGCCCGGACAGGGTGGAAGCTTTCTTT.

The rearrangement joins TRBV5-1 to TRBJ1-4, with 7 bases matching TRBD1. Germline V CDR1 and CDR2: SGHRS, YFSETQ. This CDR3 region has 15 residues. Trimming cost V 4 bases and J 4 bases; bases outside gene matches: 7. The CDR3 region is CASSGGTAGNEKLFF. CDR3 nucleotides: TGCGCCAGCAGCGGCGGGACAGCCGGTAATGAAAAACTGTTTTTT.

The chain combines TRBV6-6 with TRBJ2-7, with a tentative D call TRBD1 (7 bases). CDR1 and CDR2 from the germline V gene are MNHNY and SVGAGI (reference sequence). There are 14 residues in the CDR3. Trimming removed 7 bases at V and 3 bases at J, with 16 bases between. The CDR3 DNA sequence: TGTGCCAGCACCCAGGGGGGTAACAGCTACGAGCAGTACTTC. It is translated as CASTQGGNSYEQYF.

The chain uses TRBV5-1 and TRBJ2-1; D might be TRBD1 (6 bases). Germline V gene lookup returns CDR1 SGHRS and CDR2 YFSETQ. V lost 0 bases, J lost 9 bases, and 16 bases lay in between. This CDR3 region has 15 residues. CDR3 residues: CASSLDFVGAGEQFF. Written as DNA, the CDR3 is TGCGCCAGCAGCTTGGATTTCGTGGGGGCGGGTGAGCAGTTCTTC.

There are a few counts of this clone. V usage is TRBV7-2 and J usage is TRBJ1-3, with D possibly TRBD1 on 6 matching bases. Trimming removed 5 bases at V and 0 bases at J, with 14 bases between. Germline lookup yields CDR1 SGHTA and CDR2 FQGNSA. This CDR3 is built from 16 residues. Here the CDR3 DNA reads TGTGCCAGCAGCCCTAGGGGGGGTTCCTCTGGAAACACCATATATTTT. This sequence encodes CASSPRGGSSGNTIYF.

J is TRBJ2-2 and V is TRBV12-5; TRBD2 might be the D (6 bases). The CDR3 runs 16 residues. V lost 7 bases and J lost 6, with 21 bases in between. Germline loops: CDR1 LGHNT, CDR2 FRNRAP. Here the CDR3 DNA reads TGTGCTAGTGCCGCCGCGGGGACGGGTGGGGCCGGGGAGCTGTTTTTT. It yields the protein CASAAAGTGGAGELFF.

V is TRBV7-2 and J is TRBJ2-2, with unresolved D. In germline, CDR1 is SGHTA, CDR2 FQGNSA. V was clipped by 0 bases and J by 1 base, with 9 bases between them. CDR3 length equals 16 residues. The CDR3 reads CASSLAISGNTGELFF. In DNA, the CDR3 is TGTGCCAGCAGCTTAGCTATCTCGGGGAACACCGGGGAGCTGTTTTTT.

The chain couples TRBV11-1 to TRBJ2-5; D ambiguous. With 0 bases removed from V and 4 bases from J, the gap between germline ends came to 12 bases. Germline V gene data show CDR1 as SGHAT and CDR2 as FQDESV (reference sequence). The CDR3 sequence is 15 residues long. DNA for the CDR3: TGTGCCAGCAGCTTAGCGAATGGGCTCGGAGAGACCCAGTACTTC. Translation gives CASSLANGLGETQYF.